This T cell receptor beta chain is drawn from a study of CD4 T cells in relation to SARS-CoV-2 and coronaviruses. Study at large: TCR beta CDR3s were sequenced after roughly eleven-day antigen culture of PBMCs. The negative reference was HIV-1 Nef peptide pool or peptide-free culture. General observations from the study: Crossreactivity was assessed only for spike protein, not other viral proteins.

There are a few counts of this clone. Its antigen is still unknown. The sample contains more than one DNA sequence encoding this CDR3. The assay was immunoSEQ multiplex PCR, and TCRdb's table has in-frame clones only and misses some. The top ten hold about a fifth of the sample, which has 25,000 or so clones, around 73% seen once. CD4+ T cells from unexposed donors were obtained before the COVID-19 pandemic (2011-2018). CD4+ T cells were isolated from the cells after more than nine days of culture. Unexposed-donor CD4+ T cells were probed with SARS-CoV-2 S/N and four cold-coronavirus spikes, cells permitting. Germline loops: CDR1 SGHDN, CDR2 FVKESK. The CDR3 runs 11 residues. V lost 4 bases and J lost 0, with 1 base in between.

The sequence derives from a human donor in good health. Sequencing was done on a sample of CD4+ T cells from PBMCs, cultured in vitro. The J gene is TRBJ2-7, the V gene TRBV14; D not resolved. CDR3 loop: CASSRSYEQYF. DNA of the CDR3: TGTGCCAGCAGCCGCTCCTACGAGCAGTACTTC.